This TCR beta chain came from a study of identical twins (dated by TCRdb to the mid-2010s). With regard to the full study: The study deep-sequenced TCR alpha and beta repertoires from monozygotic twins, unrelated adults of various ages and cord blood to test whether fetal clonotypes persist. To rule out contamination, replicate twin experiments were performed at different times with different library preparation protocols. Summary of the overall study and its limitations: In monozygotic twins, recombination models systematically underestimated out-of-frame TCR alpha sharing, but the models matched the sharing seen between unrelated individuals. Fewer insertions were carried by abundant cord blood beta clonotypes, a similar but weaker trend appeared in young adult naive repertoires, and no such trend appeared in memory repertoires. Because the same donors could not be followed over many years, the conclusions relied on cross-sectional statistical analysis. A weaker excess of twin sharing was found in beta out-of-frame sequences because the signal-to-noise ratio was lowered by fewer shared sequences. Compared with coincidental sharing between unrelated individuals, out-of-frame TCR alpha sequences shared between twins showed an excess of sequences with low generation probability. Zero-insertion analyses could be partly confounded by invariant T cells such as MAIT and iNKT, although diverse VJ usage argued against such confounding for most clonotypes.

The V and J ends are trimmed by 4 bases and 0 bases, leaving 11 bases between them. The germline V gene (reference sequence) sets CDR1 to SGHKS and CDR2 to YYEKEE. There are 15 amino acids in the CDR3, from cysteine to phenylalanine inclusive. Only the CDR3 portion is preserved as DNA: 45 bases, with reading frame beginning at the first base. This clonotype was seen only a few times. This clone's antigen is unknown. Base qualities were left out, and no much larger clone turns up one base away. Only healthy Caucasian donors were included. The twin cohort comprised three pairs of female monozygotic twins, all aged roughly 18 to 29 years. RNA for TCR libraries was isolated from peripheral blood mononuclear cells. The library was produced with 5' RACE. The sample was run on an Illumina HiSeq 2000. Template switching added a universal primer binding site, and the final cDNA carried a unique molecular identifier that allowed TCR cDNA molecules to be counted accurately. Specific primers in the conserved constant-segment region were used to synthesize first-strand cDNA for TCR alpha and beta chains. To control for contamination, every cDNA library carried two barcodes: a SMART-Mk sample barcode plus Illumina barcodes. TruSeq adapter sequences, together with Illumina sample barcodes, were added in two successive PCR steps. The TCR alpha and beta cDNA libraries were sequenced on the Illumina HiSeq platform using custom primers. For the original study's pipeline: MiGEC was used to process raw reads and extract unique molecular identifiers, and MiXCR was used to find CDR3 positions. Recombination models were inferred per individual with the repgenHMM and IGoR tools using an EM algorithm. Shared clonotypes were analyzed with the tcR package in R, and sharing was normalized by the product of cloneset sizes. To study raw recombination free of thymic and clonal selection effects, out-of-frame nonproductive sequences were analyzed. TCRdb reprocessing: public reads trimmed at Q25 with fastp, clones called with MiXCR, in-frame beta chains kept. Every CDR3 protein is listed once, alongside the most common genes and DNA of its rows. These V and J calls rely on TCRdb rather than the paper's analysis. The sample table holds some 660,000 distinct CDR3 sequences, of which under 9% were seen once. Of the sample, 0.85% to 1% falls within the top ten clones.

Another study also made use of these data, one on yellow fever vaccine responses in identical twins. The second study also describes: According to the authors, the vaccine-induced T cell response in identical twins seemed to be partly convergent and partly specific to each individual. The study precisely tracked vaccine-responding T cell clones in identical twins.

The receptor comes from a woman younger than 35 in good health. Rearrangement joined TRBV5-5 to TRBJ2-1; the D gene is not confidently resolved. Sequenced input: PBMCs. At the DNA level, the sequence is TGTGCCAGCAGCCAGGCAGTGCTCTCCTACAATGAGCAGTTCTTC. Its protein reads: CASSQAVLSYNEQFF.